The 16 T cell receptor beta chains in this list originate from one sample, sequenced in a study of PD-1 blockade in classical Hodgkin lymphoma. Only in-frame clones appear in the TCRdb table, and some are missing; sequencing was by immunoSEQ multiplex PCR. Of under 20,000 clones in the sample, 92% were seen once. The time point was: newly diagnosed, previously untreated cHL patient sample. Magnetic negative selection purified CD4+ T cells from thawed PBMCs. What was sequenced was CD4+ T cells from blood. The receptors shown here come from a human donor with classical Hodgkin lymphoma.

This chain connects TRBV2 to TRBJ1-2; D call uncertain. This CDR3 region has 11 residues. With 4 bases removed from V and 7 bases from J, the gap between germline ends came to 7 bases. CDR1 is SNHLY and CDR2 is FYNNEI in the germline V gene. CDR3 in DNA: TGTGCCAGCAGTGGGAATTTTGGCTACACCTTC. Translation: CASSGNFGYTF.

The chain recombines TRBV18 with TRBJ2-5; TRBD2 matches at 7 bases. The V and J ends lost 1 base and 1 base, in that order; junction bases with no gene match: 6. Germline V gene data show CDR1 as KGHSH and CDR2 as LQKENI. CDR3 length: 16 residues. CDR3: CASSPRFGLVQETQYF. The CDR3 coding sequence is TGTGCCAGCTCACCACGATTTGGACTAGTCCAAGAGACCCAGTACTTC.

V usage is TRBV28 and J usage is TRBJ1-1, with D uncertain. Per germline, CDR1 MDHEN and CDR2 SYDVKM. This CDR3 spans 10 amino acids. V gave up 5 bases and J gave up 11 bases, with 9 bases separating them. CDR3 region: CASSQVGAFF. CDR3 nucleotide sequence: TGTGCCAGCAGTCAAGTGGGGGCTTTCTTT.

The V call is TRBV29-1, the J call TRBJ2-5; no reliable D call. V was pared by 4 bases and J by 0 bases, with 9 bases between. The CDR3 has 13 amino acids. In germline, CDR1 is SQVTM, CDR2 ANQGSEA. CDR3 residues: CSVASLYQETQYF. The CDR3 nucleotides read TGCAGCGTTGCCAGTTTGTACCAAGAGACCCAGTACTTC.

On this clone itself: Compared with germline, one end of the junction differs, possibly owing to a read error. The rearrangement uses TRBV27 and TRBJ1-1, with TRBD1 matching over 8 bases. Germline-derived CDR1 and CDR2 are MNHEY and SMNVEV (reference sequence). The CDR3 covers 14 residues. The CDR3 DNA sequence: TGTGCCAGCAGGGACCCAGGGGGCGCGACTGAAGCTTCCTTT. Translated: CASRDPGGATEASF.

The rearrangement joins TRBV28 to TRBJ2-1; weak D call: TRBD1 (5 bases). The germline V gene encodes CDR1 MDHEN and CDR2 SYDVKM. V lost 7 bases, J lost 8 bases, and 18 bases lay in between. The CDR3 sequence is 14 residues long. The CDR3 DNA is TGTGCCAGCACCATTAAGTGGGGCCTCGATGAGCAGTTCTTC. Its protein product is CASTIKWGLDEQFF.

CDR3 in amino acids: CASSQSGGPSGDNEQFF. CDR3 DNA sequence: TGTGCCAGCAGCCAATCAGGTGGGCCTAGCGGTGACAATGAGCAGTTCTTC. The gene calls are TRBV7-2 and TRBJ2-1; 7 bases line up with TRBD2. This CDR3 spans 17 amino acids. Per germline, CDR1 SGHTA and CDR2 FQGNSA. V was clipped by 5 bases and J by 5 bases; unmatched bases: 15. Using reference TRBV7-2 and TRBJ2-1 for the parts outside the CDR3, the full variable domain is GAGVSQSPSNKVTEKGKDVELRCDPISGHTALYWYRQSLGQGLEFLIYFQGNSAPDKSGLPSDRFSAERTGGSVSTLTIQRTQQEDSAVYLCASSQSGGPSGDNEQFFGPGTRLTVL.

In DNA, the CDR3 is TGCGCCAGCAGCTTGGGAGGCTTCCTGGGGGTGGGGACTGAAGCTTTCTTT. Amino acid sequence: CASSLGGFLGVGTEAFF. The chain has TRBV5-1 and TRBJ1-1; possible D gene TRBD1, 5 bases. This CDR3 contains 17 residues. From germline, CDR1 is SGHRS and CDR2 YFSETQ. V was shortened by 0 bases and J by 5 bases, with 20 bases between the two germline ends. Full variable domain (missing parts from reference TRBV5-1 and TRBJ1-1): KAGVTQTPRYLIKTRGQQVTLSCSPISGHRSVSWYQQTPGQGLQFLFEYFSETQRNKGNFPGRFSGRQFSNSRSEMNVSTLELGDSALYLCASSLGGFLGVGTEAFFGQGTRLTVV.

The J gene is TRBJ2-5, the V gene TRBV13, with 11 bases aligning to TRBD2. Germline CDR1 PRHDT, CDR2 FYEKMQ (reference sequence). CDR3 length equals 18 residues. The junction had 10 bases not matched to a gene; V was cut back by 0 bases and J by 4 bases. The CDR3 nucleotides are TGTGCCAGCAGCTTAGGCCCGCCCCTAGCGGGAGGTGTAGAGACCCAGTACTTC. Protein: CASSLGPPLAGGVETQYF. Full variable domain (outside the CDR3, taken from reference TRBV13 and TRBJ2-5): AAGVIQSPRHLIKEKRETATLKCYPIPRHDTVYWYQQGPGQDPQFLISFYEKMQSDKGSIPDRFSAQQFSDYHSELNMSSLELGDSALYFCASSLGPPLAGGVETQYFGPGTRLLVL.

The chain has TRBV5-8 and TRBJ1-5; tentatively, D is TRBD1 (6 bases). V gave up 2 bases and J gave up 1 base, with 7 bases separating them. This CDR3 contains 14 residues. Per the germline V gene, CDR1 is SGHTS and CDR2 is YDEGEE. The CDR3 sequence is CASSFGQSNQPQHF. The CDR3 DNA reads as TGTGCCAGCAGCTTCGGACAGAGCAATCAGCCCCAGCATTTT. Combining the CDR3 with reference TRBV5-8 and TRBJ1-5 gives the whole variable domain EAGVTQSPTHLIKTRGQQATLRCSPISGHTSVYWYQQALGLGLQFLLWYDEGEERNRGNFPPRFSGRQFPNYSSELNVNALELEDSALYLCASSFGQSNQPQHFGDGTRLSIL.

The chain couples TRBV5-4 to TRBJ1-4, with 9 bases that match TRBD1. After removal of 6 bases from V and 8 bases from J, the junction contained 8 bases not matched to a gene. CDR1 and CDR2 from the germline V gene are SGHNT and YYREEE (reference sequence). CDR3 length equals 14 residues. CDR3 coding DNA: TGTGCCAGCAACACAGACAGGGGGAGCGAAAAACTGTTTTTT. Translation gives CASNTDRGSEKLFF.

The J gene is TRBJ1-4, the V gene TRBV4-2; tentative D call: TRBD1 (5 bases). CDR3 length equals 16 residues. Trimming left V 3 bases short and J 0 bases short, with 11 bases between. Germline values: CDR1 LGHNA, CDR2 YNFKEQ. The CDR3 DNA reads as TGTGCCAGCAGCCAGAGGGTAGGGGCAACTAATGAAAAACTGTTTTTT. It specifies CASSQRVGATNEKLFF.

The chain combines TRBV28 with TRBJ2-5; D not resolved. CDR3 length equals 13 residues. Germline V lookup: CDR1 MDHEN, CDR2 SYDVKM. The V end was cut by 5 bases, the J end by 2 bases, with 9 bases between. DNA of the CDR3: TGTGCCAGCAGTGAACCCACACAAGAGACCCAGTACTTC. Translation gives CASSEPTQETQYF. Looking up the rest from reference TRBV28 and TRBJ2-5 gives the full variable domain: DVKVTQSSRYLVKRTGEKVFLECVQDMDHENMFWYRQDPGLGLRLIYFSYDVKMKEKGDIPEGYSVSREKKERFSLILESASTNQTSMYLCASSEPTQETQYFGPGTRLLVL.

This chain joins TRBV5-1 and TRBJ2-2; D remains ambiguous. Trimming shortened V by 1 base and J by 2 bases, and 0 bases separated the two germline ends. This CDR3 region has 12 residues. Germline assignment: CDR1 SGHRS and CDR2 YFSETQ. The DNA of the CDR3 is TGCGCCAGCAGCTTGAACACCGGGGAGCTGTTTTTT. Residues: CASSLNTGELFF.

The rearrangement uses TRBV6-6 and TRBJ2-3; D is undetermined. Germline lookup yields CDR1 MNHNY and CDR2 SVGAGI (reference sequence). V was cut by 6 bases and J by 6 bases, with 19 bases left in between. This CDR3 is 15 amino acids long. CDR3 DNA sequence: TGTGCCAGCAGCCTTTCTGGCAGGCCCCGGGATACGCAGTATTTT. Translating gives CASSLSGRPRDTQYF.

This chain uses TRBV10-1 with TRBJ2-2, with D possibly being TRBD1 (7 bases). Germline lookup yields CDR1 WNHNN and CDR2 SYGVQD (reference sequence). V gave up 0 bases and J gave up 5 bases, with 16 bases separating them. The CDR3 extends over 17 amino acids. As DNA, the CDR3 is TGCGCCAGCAGTGAGTCGGGATTGGCAGGGGGGACCGGGGAGCTGTTTTTT. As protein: CASSESGLAGGTGELFF.